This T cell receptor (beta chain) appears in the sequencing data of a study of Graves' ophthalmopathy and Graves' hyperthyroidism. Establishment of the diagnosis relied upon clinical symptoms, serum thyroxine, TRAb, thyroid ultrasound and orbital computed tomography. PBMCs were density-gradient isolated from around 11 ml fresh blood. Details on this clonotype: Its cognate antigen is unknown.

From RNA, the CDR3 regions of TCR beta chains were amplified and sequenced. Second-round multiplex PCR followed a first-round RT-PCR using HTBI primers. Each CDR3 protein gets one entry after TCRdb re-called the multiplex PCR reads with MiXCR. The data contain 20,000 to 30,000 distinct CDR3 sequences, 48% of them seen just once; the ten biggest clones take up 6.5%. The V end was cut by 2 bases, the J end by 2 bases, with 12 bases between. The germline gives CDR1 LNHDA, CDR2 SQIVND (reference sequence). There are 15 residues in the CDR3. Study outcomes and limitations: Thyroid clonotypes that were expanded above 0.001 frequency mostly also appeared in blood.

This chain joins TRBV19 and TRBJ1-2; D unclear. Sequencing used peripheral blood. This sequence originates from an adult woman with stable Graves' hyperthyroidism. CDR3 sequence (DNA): TGTGCCAGTAGTATAATGGGCGGCCAGAACTATGGCTACACCTTC. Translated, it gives CASSIMGGQNYGYTF.